This TCR beta chain was sequenced during a study of identical twins listed by TCRdb under 2016. Context from the whole study: To test whether fetal clonotypes persist, the study used deep sequencing on TCR alpha and beta repertoires from monozygotic twins, unrelated adults of various ages, and cord blood. To rule out contamination, the twin experiments were replicated at different times with different library preparation protocols. Broader findings and caveats from the paper: Out-of-frame TCR alpha sequences shared between twins showed an excess of low generation-probability sequences compared with coincidental sharing between unrelated individuals. Because the same donors could not be followed over many years, the conclusions relied on cross-sectional statistical analysis. Recombination models systematically underestimated out-of-frame TCR alpha sharing in monozygotic twins but agreed with sharing between unrelated individuals. Zero-insertion analyses could be partly confounded by invariant T cells such as MAIT and iNKT, though diverse VJ usage argued against such confounding for most clonotypes. Excess twin sharing in beta out-of-frame sequences was weaker because fewer shared sequences lowered the signal-to-noise ratio. Abundant cord blood beta clonotypes carried fewer insertions; young adult naive repertoires showed a weaker similar trend, while memory repertoires showed none.

The library was produced with 5' RACE. The sequencing machine was an Illumina HiSeq 2000. A universal primer binding site was added through template switching, and the final cDNA carried a unique molecular identifier so that TCR cDNA molecules could be counted accurately. Specific primers in the conserved constant-segment region were used to synthesize first-strand cDNA for TCR alpha and beta chains. To control for contamination, every cDNA library carried two barcodes: a SMART-Mk sample barcode plus Illumina barcodes. Two successive PCR steps introduced TruSeq adapter sequences along with Illumina sample barcodes. TCR alpha and beta cDNA libraries were sequenced on the Illumina HiSeq platform with custom primers. Under the source paper's analysis protocol: Unique molecular identifiers were extracted from raw reads with MiGEC, and CDR3 positions were determined with MiXCR. For each individual, recombination models were inferred using an EM algorithm with the repgenHMM and IGoR tools. The analysis of shared clonotypes was done with the tcR package in R, with sharing normalized by the product of cloneset sizes. To study raw recombination without the effects of thymic and clonal selection, out-of-frame nonproductive sequences were analyzed. TCRdb itself trimmed the public reads at Q25 with fastp, ran MiXCR and retained productive beta chains. Here each entry gathers all rows of one CDR3 protein and keeps the most common genes and DNA. The V and J calls come from TCRdb's annotation, not from the publication. Present in this sample are 280,000 or so distinct CDR3 sequences, less than 9% of which were seen just once. 2.1% of the sample is held by the ten biggest clonotypes.

Every donor in the study was a healthy Caucasian. Three pairs of female monozygotic twins, all aged about 18 to 29 years, made up the twin cohort. Miltenyi CD45RO+ enrichment and human naive T-cell isolation kits were used to isolate memory (CD45RO+) and naive T cells from PBMC. Deletion took 3 bases off V and 3 bases off J, with a span of 17 bases between the germline ends. The CDR3 covers 17 residues, taking in both the cysteine and the phenylalanine. Solely the CDR3 DNA is kept, with 51 bases framed from the first base. Reading the germline V gene (reference sequence) gives CDR1 LGHDT and CDR2 YNNKEL. This clonotype was detected only a few times. Its cognate antigen has yet to be identified. No base quality information exists; no much larger clone differs at one position. The same data also contributed to another study, on yellow fever vaccine responses in identical twins. As the second study states: According to the authors, the vaccine-induced T cell response in identical twins seemed to be partly convergent and partly specific to each individual. Focusing on identical twins, the study followed the T cell clones that responded to the vaccine, and did so with precision.

The receptor was isolated from a woman aged 18-35 years in good health. The chain uses TRBV3-1 and TRBJ2-2, with a weak D call of TRBD1 (6 bases match). The sequenced material came from memory (CD45RO+) T cells sorted from blood. According to the study, the label for this sample's cell subset or site signals: CD45RO+ enriched T cells. The DNA is TGTGCCAGCAGCCACCCCCCCCGGTCAGGGGACACCGGGGAGCTGTTTTTT. It is translated as CASSHPPRSGDTGELFF.